This passage covers 18 T cell receptor beta chains from one sample sequenced in a study of blood T cell repertoires in COVID-19. TCRdb keeps only in-frame clones here, not all; method: immunoSEQ multiplex PCR. The sample carries some 270,000 clones, about nine tenths recorded once. Source material: PBMCs or T cells enriched from blood (not recorded which). The origin of the receptors is a woman aged 25 to 45 with acute COVID-19.

This clone is a singleton in its sample. The rearrangement uses TRBV5-4 and TRBJ2-7; 9 bases are shared with TRBD1. Germline-derived CDR1 and CDR2 are SGHNT and YYREEE (reference sequence). CDR3 length equals 13 residues. After removal of 7 bases from V and 6 bases from J, the junction contained 8 bases not matched to a gene. The CDR3 loop reads CASQTGTGPEQYF. The CDR3 coding sequence is TGTGCCAGCCAAACCGGGACAGGGCCCGAGCAGTACTTC.

The rearrangement links TRBV25-1 to TRBJ2-5, with D hard to call. The CDR3 totals 12 residues. V shed 4 bases and J shed 2 bases, with 5 bases lying between them. Germline V gives CDR1 MGHDK, CDR2 SYGVNS. This CDR3 is CASSAQQETQYF. In nucleotides, the CDR3 is TGTGCCAGCAGTGCCCAACAAGAGACCCAGTACTTC.

The V gene is TRBV2, the J gene TRBJ2-6, with TRBD1 matching 7 bases. With V trimmed by 3 bases and J by 4 bases, 6 bases remained unmatched. The CDR3 contains 16 residues. Looked up from germline, CDR1 is SNHLY and CDR2 is FYNNEI. Here the CDR3 DNA reads TGTGCCAGCAGTGACAGACAGGGCACCGGGGCCAACGTCCTGACTTTC. Its translation: CASSDRQGTGANVLTF.

The chain uses TRBV4-1 and TRBJ2-3; TRBD2 matches 7 bases. The ends lost 0 bases at V and 3 bases at J; junction bases unmatched: 12. There are 18 residues in the CDR3. Germline V gene sequence: CDR1 MGHRA, CDR2 YSYEKL. This chain's CDR3 is CASSQDHGRELGTDTQYF. DNA for the CDR3: TGCGCCAGCAGCCAAGACCATGGGCGGGAGTTGGGGACAGATACGCAGTATTTT.

The chain carries TRBV7-2 and TRBJ2-1; D is perhaps TRBD2 (5 bases). The germline gives CDR1 SGHTA, CDR2 FQGNSA. V was trimmed by 4 bases and J by 0 bases, leaving 7 bases between them. This CDR3 region has 14 residues. The CDR3 protein is CASSYRDSYNEQFF. The CDR3 nucleotides are TGTGCCAGCAGCTACCGGGACTCCTACAATGAGCAGTTCTTC.

This chain links TRBV27 with TRBJ1-5; the match to TRBD1 covers 10 bases. Per germline, CDR1 MNHEY and CDR2 SMNVEV (reference sequence). This CDR3 comprises 15 residues. The trim removed 5 bases at V and 7 bases at J, leaving 8 bases unmatched. CDR3 sequence (DNA): TGTGCCAGCAGTCTAACCGGGACAGGGGTCCAGCCCCAGCATTTT. Its translation is CASSLTGTGVQPQHF.

The gene calls are TRBV4-3 and TRBJ2-7; 8 bases align to TRBD2. With 3 bases clipped from V and 4 bases from J, the junction kept 8 bases outside the gene matches. Germline V gene sequence: CDR1 LGHNA, CDR2 YSLEER. This CDR3 has 15 residues. CDR3: CASSHGGESDYEQYF. For the CDR3, the DNA is TGCGCCAGCAGCCACGGGGGGGAATCGGATTACGAGCAGTACTTC.

The V call is TRBV25-1, the J call TRBJ1-6; no clear D gene. Trimming shortened V by 0 bases and J by 4 bases, and 4 bases separated the two germline ends. Germline V gene lookup returns CDR1 MGHDK and CDR2 SYGVNS. The CDR3 extends over 14 amino acids. This chain's CDR3 is CASSEYQYNSPLHF. The CDR3 DNA follows: TGTGCCAGCAGTGAATACCAGTATAATTCACCCCTCCACTTT.

Regarding this clone: This sample includes further DNA sequences coding for the same CDR3. The chain recombines TRBV30 with TRBJ1-5; 8 nucleotides align to TRBD1. There are 15 residues in the CDR3. Trimming took 0 bases from V and 2 from J; bases not matched to a gene: 3. Germline CDR1 reads GTSNPN; CDR2 reads SVGIG (reference sequence). The CDR3 is CAWSVPGGGNQPQHF. In DNA, the CDR3 is TGTGCCTGGAGTGTCCCAGGGGGCGGCAATCAGCCCCAGCATTTT.

The CDR3 loop is CASIQTGGVTEAFF. CDR3 DNA: TGTGCCAGTATACAGACAGGGGGCGTCACTGAAGCTTTCTTT. The chain uses TRBV19 and TRBJ1-1; 10 bases map to TRBD1. Per the germline V gene, CDR1 is LNHDA and CDR2 is SQIVND (reference sequence). Unmatched junction bases numbered 6, after V lost 7 bases and J lost 4 bases. This CDR3 contains 14 residues.

This clone was recorded only once. The V call is TRBV19, the J call TRBJ2-7, with 7 positions matching TRBD1. CDR3 length: 14 residues. Trimming removed 3 bases from V and 5 bases from J; junction bases left unmatched: 7. Germline CDR1 and CDR2: LNHDA and SQIVND (reference sequence). CDR3: CASSIVRGSNEQYF. CDR3 nucleotide sequence: TGTGCCAGTAGTATTGTCAGGGGGTCGAACGAGCAGTACTTC.

The chain has TRBV7-2 and TRBJ1-4; 7 bases line up with TRBD1. CDR3 length: 16 amino acids. V lost 5 bases, J lost 0 bases, and 6 bases stayed unmatched. The V gene's germline CDR1 is SGHTA and CDR2 FQGNSA. The CDR3 reads CASSPRTGSTNEKLFF. The CDR3 nucleotides are TGTGCCAGCAGCCCACGGACAGGATCAACTAATGAAAAACTGTTTTTT.

The sample holds many counts of this clone. Here the CDR3 reads CASRRTSSTDTQYF. Written as DNA, the CDR3 is TGTGCCAGCAGAAGGACTAGCAGCACAGATACGCAGTATTTT. The chain employs TRBV11-2 and TRBJ2-3; 8 bases are shared with TRBD2. Germline assignment: CDR1 SGHAT and CDR2 FQNNGV. The CDR3 totals 14 residues. Losses at the gene ends were 6 bases for V and 0 bases for J; bases not matched to a gene: 2.

This chain connects TRBV28 to TRBJ2-7; a weak D match, TRBD2 (6 bases). Trimming pared 5 bases from V and 3 bases from J, leaving 17 bases between. CDR3 length: 15 residues. Germline CDR1 reads MDHEN; CDR2 reads SYDVKM. For the CDR3, the DNA is TGTGCCAGCAGTCTTCTTGGACTAAAGCGCTACGAGCAGTACTTC. Its protein is CASSLLGLKRYEQYF.

The chain carries TRBV4-1 and TRBJ1-5; TRBD1 might be the D (5 bases). V was trimmed by 2 bases and J by 4 bases, leaving 15 bases between them. Looked up from germline, CDR1 is MGHRA and CDR2 is YSYEKL. CDR3 length: 16 residues. The CDR3 nucleotides read TGCGCCAGCAGCCAAAACCCATCGGGGGGGAATCAGCCCCAGCATTTT. Amino acids: CASSQNPSGGNQPQHF.

The chain couples TRBV24-1 to TRBJ2-7, with a possible D match to TRBD2 (6 bases). With 5 bases removed from V and 6 bases from J, the gap between germline ends came to 7 bases. The V gene's germline CDR1 is KGHDR and CDR2 SFDVKD. CDR3 length equals 11 residues. This CDR3 reads CATSGRGEQYF. In DNA, the CDR3 is TGTGCCACCAGTGGGAGGGGCGAGCAGTACTTC.

V usage is TRBV6-5 and J usage is TRBJ2-7; TRBD1 might be the D (6 bases). Trimming shortened V by 0 bases and J by 2 bases, and 11 bases separated the two germline ends. The V gene's germline CDR1 is MNHEY and CDR2 SVGAGI. The CDR3 runs 15 residues. DNA for the CDR3: TGTGCCAGCAGTTACTCTTCCCGACAGGCCTACGAGCAGTACTTC. Residues: CASSYSSRQAYEQYF.

The gene calls are TRBV10-3 and TRBJ2-3; the D gene is possibly TRBD2 (6 bases). The V gene's germline CDR1 is ENHRY and CDR2 SYGVKD. This CDR3 is built from 13 residues. V was clipped by 6 bases and J by 4 bases, with 11 bases between them. The CDR3 sequence is CAIRGGTADTQYF. In DNA form, the CDR3 reads TGTGCCATCAGGGGCGGGACGGCAGATACGCAGTATTTT.